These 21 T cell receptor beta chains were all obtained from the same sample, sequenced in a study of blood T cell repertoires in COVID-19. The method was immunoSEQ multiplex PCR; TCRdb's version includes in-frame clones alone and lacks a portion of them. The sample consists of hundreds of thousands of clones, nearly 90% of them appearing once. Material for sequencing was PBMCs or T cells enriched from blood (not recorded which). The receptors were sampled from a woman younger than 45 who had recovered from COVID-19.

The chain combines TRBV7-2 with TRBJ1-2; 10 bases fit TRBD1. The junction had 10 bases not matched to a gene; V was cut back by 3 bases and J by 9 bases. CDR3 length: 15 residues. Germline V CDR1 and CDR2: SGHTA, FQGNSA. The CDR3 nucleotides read TGTGCCAGCAGCTTTCGTAGGGGACAGGGGTTACGCTACACCTTC. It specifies CASSFRRGQGLRYTF.

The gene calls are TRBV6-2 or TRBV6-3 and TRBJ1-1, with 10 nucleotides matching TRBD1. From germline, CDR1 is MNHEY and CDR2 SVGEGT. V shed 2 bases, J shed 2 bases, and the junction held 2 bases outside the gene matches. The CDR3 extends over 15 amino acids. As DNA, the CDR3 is TGTGCCAGCAGTTACACGACAGGGGGCAACACTGAAGCTTTCTTT. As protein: CASSYTTGGNTEAFF.

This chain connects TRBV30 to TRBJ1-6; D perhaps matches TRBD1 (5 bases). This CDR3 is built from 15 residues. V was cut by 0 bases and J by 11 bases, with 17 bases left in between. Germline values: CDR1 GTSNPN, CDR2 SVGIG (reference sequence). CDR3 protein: CAWSVRRGSWTPLHF. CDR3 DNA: TGTGCCTGGAGTGTACGAAGGGGATCGTGGACACCCCTCCACTTT.

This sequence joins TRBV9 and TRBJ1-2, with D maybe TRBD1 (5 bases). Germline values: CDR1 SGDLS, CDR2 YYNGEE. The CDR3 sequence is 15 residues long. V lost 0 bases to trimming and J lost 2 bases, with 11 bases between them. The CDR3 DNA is TGTGCCAGCAGCGTAGGAGGAGGGGAAAACTATGGCTACACCTTC. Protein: CASSVGGGENYGYTF.

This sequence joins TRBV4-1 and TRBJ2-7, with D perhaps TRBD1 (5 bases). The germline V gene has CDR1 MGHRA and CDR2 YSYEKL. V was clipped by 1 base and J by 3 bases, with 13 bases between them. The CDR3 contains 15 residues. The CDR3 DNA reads TGCGCCAGCAGCCAAGGTAGGGGCGCGAACTACGAGCAGTACTTC. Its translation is CASSQGRGANYEQYF.

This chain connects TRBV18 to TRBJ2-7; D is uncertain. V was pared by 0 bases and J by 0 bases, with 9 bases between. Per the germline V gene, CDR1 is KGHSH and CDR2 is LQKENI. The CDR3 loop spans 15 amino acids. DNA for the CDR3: TGTGCCAGCTCACCACCAAGCAAATTCTCCTACGAGCAGTACTTC. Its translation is CASSPPSKFSYEQYF.

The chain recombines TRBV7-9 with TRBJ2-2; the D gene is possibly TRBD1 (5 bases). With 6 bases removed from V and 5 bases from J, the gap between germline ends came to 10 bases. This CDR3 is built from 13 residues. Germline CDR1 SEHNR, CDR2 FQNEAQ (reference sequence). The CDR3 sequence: CASSLGDTGELFF. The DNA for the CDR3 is TGTGCCAGCAGTCTAGGGGATACCGGGGAGCTGTTTTTT.

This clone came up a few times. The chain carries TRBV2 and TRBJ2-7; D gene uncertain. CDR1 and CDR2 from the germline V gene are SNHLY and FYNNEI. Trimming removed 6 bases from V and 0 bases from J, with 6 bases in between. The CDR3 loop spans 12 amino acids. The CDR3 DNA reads TGTGCCAGCAGAGAGGACTCCTACGAGCAGTACTTC. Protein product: CASREDSYEQYF.

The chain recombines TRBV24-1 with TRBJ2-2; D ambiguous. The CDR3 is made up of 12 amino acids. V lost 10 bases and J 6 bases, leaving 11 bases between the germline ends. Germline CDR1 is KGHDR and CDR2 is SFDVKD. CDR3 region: CATTDEAGELFF. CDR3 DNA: TGTGCCACGACTGACGAGGCCGGGGAGCTGTTTTTT.

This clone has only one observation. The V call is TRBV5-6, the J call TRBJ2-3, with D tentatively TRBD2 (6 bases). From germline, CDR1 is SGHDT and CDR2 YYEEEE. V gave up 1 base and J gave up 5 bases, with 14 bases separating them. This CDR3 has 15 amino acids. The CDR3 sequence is CASSLWGGVVDTQYF. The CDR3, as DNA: TGTGCCAGCAGCTTGTGGGGCGGGGTTGTAGATACGCAGTATTTT.

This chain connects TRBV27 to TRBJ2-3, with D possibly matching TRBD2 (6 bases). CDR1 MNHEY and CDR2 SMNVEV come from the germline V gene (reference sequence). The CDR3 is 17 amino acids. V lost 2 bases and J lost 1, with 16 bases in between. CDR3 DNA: TGTGCCAGCAGTTTACGCGTCGGGGCTAGCGGCACAGATACGCAGTATTTT. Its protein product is CASSLRVGASGTDTQYF.

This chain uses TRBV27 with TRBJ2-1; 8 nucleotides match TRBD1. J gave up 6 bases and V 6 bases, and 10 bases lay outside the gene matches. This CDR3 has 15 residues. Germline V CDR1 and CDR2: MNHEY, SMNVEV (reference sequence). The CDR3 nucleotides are TGTGCCAGCAGCACCGGGACAGGAGGTGGCAATGAGCAGTTCTTC. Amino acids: CASSTGTGGGNEQFF.

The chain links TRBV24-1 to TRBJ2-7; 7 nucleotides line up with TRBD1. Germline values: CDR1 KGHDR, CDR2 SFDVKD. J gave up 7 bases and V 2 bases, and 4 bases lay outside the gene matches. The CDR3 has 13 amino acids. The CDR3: CATSDWTGEEQYF. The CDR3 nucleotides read TGTGCCACCAGTGATTGGACAGGCGAAGAGCAGTACTTC.

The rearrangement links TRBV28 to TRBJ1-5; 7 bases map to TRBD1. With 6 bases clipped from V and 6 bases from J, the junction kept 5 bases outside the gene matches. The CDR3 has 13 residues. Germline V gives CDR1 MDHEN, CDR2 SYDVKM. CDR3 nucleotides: TGTGCCAGCAGAGAGACAGGGAGTCAGCCCCAGCATTTT. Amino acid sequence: CASRETGSQPQHF.

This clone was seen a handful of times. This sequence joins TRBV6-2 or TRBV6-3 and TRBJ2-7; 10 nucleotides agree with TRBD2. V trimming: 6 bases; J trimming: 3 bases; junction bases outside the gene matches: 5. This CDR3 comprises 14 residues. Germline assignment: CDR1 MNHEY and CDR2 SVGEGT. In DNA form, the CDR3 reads TGTGCCAGCAGCCGAGCGGGGGGGATCTACGAGCAGTACTTC. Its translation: CASSRAGGIYEQYF.

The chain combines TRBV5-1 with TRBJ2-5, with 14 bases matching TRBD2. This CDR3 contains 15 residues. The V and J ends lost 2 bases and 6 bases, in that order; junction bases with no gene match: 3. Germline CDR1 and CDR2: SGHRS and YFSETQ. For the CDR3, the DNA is TGCGCCAGCAGCTTCGGGACTAGCGGGGGCAAGACCCAGTACTTC. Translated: CASSFGTSGGKTQYF.

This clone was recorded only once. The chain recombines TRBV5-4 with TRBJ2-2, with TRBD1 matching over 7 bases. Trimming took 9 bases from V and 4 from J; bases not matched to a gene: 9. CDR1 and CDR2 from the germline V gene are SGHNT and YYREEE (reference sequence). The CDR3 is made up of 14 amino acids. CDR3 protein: CATQKTGPTGELFF. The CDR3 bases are TGTGCCACTCAGAAGACAGGGCCCACCGGGGAGCTGTTTTTT.

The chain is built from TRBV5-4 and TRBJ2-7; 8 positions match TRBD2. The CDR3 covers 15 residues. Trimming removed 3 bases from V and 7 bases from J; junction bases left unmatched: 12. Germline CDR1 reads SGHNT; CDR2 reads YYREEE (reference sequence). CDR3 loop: CASSSPGGPEGEQYF. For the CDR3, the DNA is TGTGCCAGCAGCTCGCCGGGGGGGCCCGAAGGAGAGCAGTACTTC.

CDR3 nucleotide sequence: TGCGCCAGCAGCCAAGATCTGCCTAGCGGGTCCTACGAGCAGTACTTC. Translating it yields CASSQDLPSGSYEQYF. The V gene is TRBV4-1, the J gene TRBJ2-7, with TRBD2 matching over 8 bases. Germline V gene data show CDR1 as MGHRA and CDR2 as YSYEKL. This CDR3 is built from 16 residues. V trimming: 0 bases; J trimming: 1 base; junction bases outside the gene matches: 5.

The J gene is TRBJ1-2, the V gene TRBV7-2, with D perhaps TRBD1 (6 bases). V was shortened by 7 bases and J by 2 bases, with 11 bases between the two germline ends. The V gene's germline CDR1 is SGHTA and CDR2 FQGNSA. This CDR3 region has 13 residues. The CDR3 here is CASKGRGNYGYTF. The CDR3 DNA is TGTGCCAGCAAGGGGAGGGGGAACTATGGCTACACCTTC.

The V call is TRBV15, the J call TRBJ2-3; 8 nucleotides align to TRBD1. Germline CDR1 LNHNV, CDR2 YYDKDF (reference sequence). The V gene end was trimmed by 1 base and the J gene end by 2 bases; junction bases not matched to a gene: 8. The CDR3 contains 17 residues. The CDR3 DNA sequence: TGTGCCACCAGCAGAGGACCCCGACAGGGGATCACAGATACGCAGTATTTT. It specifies CATSRGPRQGITDTQYF.